The 21 T cell receptor beta chains below all came from one sample that was sequenced in a study of cytomegalovirus exposure and HLA in healthy donors. The PCR used 60 Vbeta and 13 Jbeta primers. TCRdb's table, derived via immunoSEQ multiplex PCR, lists solely in-frame clones and lacks some. The repertoire holds 85,000 to 100,000 clones, roughly 67% seen once, with roughly 2.5% in the top ten. The material sequenced was PBMCs. The receptors here all came from a human donor in good health.

The sample holds a few counts of this clone. The genes are TRBV19 and TRBJ1-1; 8 bases map to TRBD1. V lost 3 bases and J lost 7; bases outside the gene matches: 4. The CDR3 contains 13 residues. CDR1 is LNHDA and CDR2 is SQIVND in the germline V gene (reference sequence). CDR3 in amino acids: CASSMTGVGEAFF. Written as DNA, the CDR3 is TGTGCCAGTAGTATGACAGGGGTAGGTGAAGCTTTCTTT.

In its sample, this clone was seen a few times. The chain is built from TRBV6-5 and TRBJ2-5; 11 bases map to TRBD2. Per the germline V gene, CDR1 is MNHEY and CDR2 is SVGAGI. With 10 bases clipped from V and 3 bases from J, the junction kept 10 bases outside the gene matches. The CDR3 extends over 15 amino acids. The CDR3: CATQNSGGAEETQYF. DNA of the CDR3: TGTGCCACCCAAAATAGCGGGGGGGCAGAAGAGACCCAGTACTTC.

The chain recombines TRBV7-9 with TRBJ1-1, with a possible D match to TRBD1 (5 bases). Trimming stripped 2 bases from V and 5 bases from J, with 9 bases between. The germline V gene encodes CDR1 SEHNR and CDR2 FQNEAQ (reference sequence). The CDR3 runs to 13 residues. DNA of the CDR3: TGTGCCAGCAGCTTACAGGGAGGGACTGAAGCTTTCTTT. Translated, it gives CASSLQGGTEAFF. Full variable domain (remainder filled in from reference TRBV7-9 and TRBJ1-1): DTGVSQNPRHKITKRGQNVTFRCDPISEHNRLYWYRQTLGQGPEFLTYFQNEAQLEKSRLLSDRFSAERPKGSFSTLEIQRTEQGDSAMYLCASSLQGGTEAFFGQGTRLTVV.

This rearrangement joins TRBV2 to TRBJ2-1; 9 bases are shared with TRBD2. This CDR3 spans 15 amino acids. Germline assignment: CDR1 SNHLY and CDR2 FYNNEI. The J segment lost 3 bases and the V segment lost 4 bases, leaving 4 bases of the junction unmatched. CDR3 in amino acids: CASSGRLADYNEQFF. CDR3 DNA sequence: TGTGCCAGCAGTGGAAGACTAGCGGACTACAATGAGCAGTTCTTC.

The chain employs TRBV6-5 and TRBJ1-2; D unresolved. The CDR3 contains 14 residues. V was shortened by 0 bases and J by 8 bases, with 13 bases between the two germline ends. CDR1 and CDR2 (germline): MNHEY, SVGAGI. The CDR3 loop reads CASSYSGGREGYTF. The CDR3 DNA reads TGTGCCAGCAGTTACTCGGGAGGGAGAGAAGGCTACACCTTC.

The chain recombines TRBV5-6 with TRBJ2-2; the D gene is possibly TRBD1 (6 bases). Trimming cost V 9 bases and J 3 bases, with 21 bases left between them. Germline loops: CDR1 SGHDT, CDR2 YYEEEE. The CDR3 extends over 16 amino acids. The CDR3 protein is CATHPLGADDTGELFF. The CDR3 coding sequence is TGTGCCACCCACCCCTTGGGGGCCGATGACACCGGGGAGCTGTTTTTT.

The chain couples TRBV5-1 to TRBJ1-6; TRBD1 agrees at 9 bases. Trimming cost V 4 bases and J 2 bases; bases outside gene matches: 7. The CDR3 spans 17 residues. Germline V CDR1 and CDR2: SGHRS, YFSETQ. As DNA, the CDR3 is TGCGCCAGCAGCCCCGGGACAGGGACTACCTATAATTCACCCCTCCACTTT. This translates into CASSPGTGTTYNSPLHF.

V is TRBV7-9 and J is TRBJ1-1; D gene unclear. Between the trimmed V and J ends, which lost 7 bases and 1 base, there was a span of 10 bases. The CDR3 contains 13 residues. The germline CDR1 and CDR2 sequences are SEHNR and FQNEAQ (reference sequence). The CDR3 here is CASIAGENTEAFF. CDR3 in DNA: TGTGCCAGCATAGCGGGTGAGAACACTGAAGCTTTCTTT.

This clone was seen a few times. The chain links TRBV5-1 to TRBJ1-2; no clear D. The V end lost 4 bases, the J end lost 14 bases, and 21 bases lay between the germline ends. CDR1 and CDR2 (germline): SGHRS, YFSETQ. The CDR3 has 13 amino acids. The CDR3 protein is CASSPDTAQAGTF. The CDR3 DNA reads as TGCGCCAGCAGCCCCGACACGGCCCAGGCGGGTACCTTC.

This sequence joins TRBV5-1 and TRBJ1-1; possibly TRBD1 for D (6 bases). Germline V gene data show CDR1 as SGHRS and CDR2 as YFSETQ. V lost 2 bases and J lost 4, with 12 bases in between. The length of the CDR3 is 14 residues. As DNA, the CDR3 is TGCGCCAGCAGCTTTACAGGGTCGGGCACTGAAGCTTTCTTT. Its protein is CASSFTGSGTEAFF.

The V gene is TRBV25-1, the J gene TRBJ1-5, with TRBD1 as a possible D gene (6 bases). V lost 3 bases, J lost 12 bases, and 12 bases lay in between. The CDR3 loop spans 12 amino acids. Germline lookup yields CDR1 MGHDK and CDR2 SYGVNS. In DNA, the CDR3 is TGTGCCAGCAGTGATGGGGGCTCCGTCCAGCATTTT. Residues: CASSDGGSVQHF.

This clone was seen a single time. V is TRBV9 and J is TRBJ1-6, with TRBD1 matching over 11 bases. This CDR3 comprises 15 residues. V shed 4 bases, J shed 13 bases, and the junction held 10 bases outside the gene matches. Germline V gene lookup returns CDR1 SGDLS and CDR2 YYNGEE. The DNA for the CDR3 is TGTGCCAGCAGCCCGCCCGGGACAGGGGGTGGTCCCCTCCACTTT. Encoded protein: CASSPPGTGGGPLHF.

The J gene is TRBJ1-1, the V gene TRBV4-3; D unclear. There are 12 residues in the CDR3. Germline CDR1 and CDR2: LGHNA and YSLEER. V was trimmed by 1 base and J by 6 bases, leaving 6 bases between them. CDR3 nucleotide sequence: TGCGCCAGCAGCCAAGGGGAGGCTGAAGCTTTCTTT. As protein: CASSQGEAEAFF.

Only a few counts were recorded for this clone. This rearrangement joins TRBV6-5 to TRBJ1-5; D is undetermined. The CDR3 consists of 13 residues. Germline CDR1 and CDR2: MNHEY and SVGAGI. Trimming pared 6 bases from V and 4 bases from J, leaving 10 bases between. The CDR3 protein is CASSLLLNQPQHF. DNA for the CDR3: TGTGCCAGCAGCCTCTTATTAAATCAGCCCCAGCATTTT.

This clone has only one observation. The DNA for the CDR3 is TGCGCCAGCAGCCAAACAGGGAATAATTCACCCCTCCACTTT. It yields the protein CASSQTGNNSPLHF. V usage is TRBV4-1 and J usage is TRBJ1-6; D is possibly TRBD1 (6 bases). V was clipped by 2 bases and J by 5 bases, with 7 bases between them. This CDR3 has 14 amino acids. Per germline, CDR1 MGHRA and CDR2 YSYEKL.

This clone appeared a few times. This sequence joins TRBV9 and TRBJ1-1, with D maybe TRBD1 (5 bases). The germline CDR1 and CDR2 sequences are SGDLS and YYNGEE. The V gene lost 0 bases and the J gene lost 2 bases, with 11 bases spanning the gap. The CDR3 consists of 15 residues. The CDR3 coding sequence is TGTGCCAGCAGCGTAGCTGGGGGACTTAACACTGAAGCTTTCTTT. It codes for CASSVAGGLNTEAFF.

This chain connects TRBV11-3 to TRBJ2-1; D perhaps matches TRBD1 (5 bases). The CDR3 loop spans 15 amino acids. V lost 5 bases and J lost 7, with 18 bases in between. Per germline, CDR1 SGHNT and CDR2 YENEEA. Here the CDR3 DNA reads TGTGCCAGCAGCCAACCTGGGCAGGGTCAAAATGAGCAGTTCTTC. Translated: CASSQPGQGQNEQFF.

The rearrangement links TRBV11-2 to TRBJ2-7; unclear D gene. Germline V CDR1 and CDR2: SGHAT, FQNNGV. The germline V and J ends were trimmed by 1 base and 3 bases, with 4 bases remaining between them. The CDR3 covers 12 residues. CDR3 sequence: CASSLVSYEQYF. CDR3 in DNA: TGTGCCAGCAGCTTAGTTAGCTACGAGCAGTACTTC.

V gene TRBV2 combines with J gene TRBJ1-6; tentative D call: TRBD1 (5 bases). Trimming stripped 7 bases from V and 0 bases from J, with 10 bases between. Per germline, CDR1 SNHLY and CDR2 FYNNEI. CDR3 length equals 15 residues. CDR3: CASKGDSSYNSPLHF. The CDR3 DNA follows: TGTGCCAGCAAAGGAGACAGCTCCTATAATTCACCCCTCCACTTT. The variable domain in full, completed from reference TRBV2 and TRBJ1-6, reads EPEVTQTPSHQVTQMGQEVILRCVPISNHLYFYWYRQILGQKVEFLVSFYNNEISEKSEIFDDQFSVERPDGSNFTLKIRSTKLEDSAMYFCASKGDSSYNSPLHFGNGTRLTVT.

The rearrangement uses TRBV9 and TRBJ2-3; tentative D call: TRBD2 (5 bases). The V and J ends lost 0 bases and 3 bases respectively, with 8 bases between them. The length of the CDR3 is 14 residues. From germline, CDR1 is SGDLS and CDR2 YYNGEE. Here the CDR3 reads CASSVAGFTDTQYF. CDR3 in DNA: TGTGCCAGCAGCGTAGCGGGATTTACAGATACGCAGTATTTT.

The chain employs TRBV9 and TRBJ2-1; 11 bases align to TRBD1. Germline-derived CDR1 and CDR2 are SGDLS and YYNGEE. CDR3 length: 19 amino acids. V lost 6 bases and J lost 9; bases outside the gene matches: 23. Written as DNA, the CDR3 is TGTGCCAGCACCCTAGGGGACAGGGGGATTGCTTTCTCGGGCAGTGAGCAGTTCTTC. This sequence encodes CASTLGDRGIAFSGSEQFF.